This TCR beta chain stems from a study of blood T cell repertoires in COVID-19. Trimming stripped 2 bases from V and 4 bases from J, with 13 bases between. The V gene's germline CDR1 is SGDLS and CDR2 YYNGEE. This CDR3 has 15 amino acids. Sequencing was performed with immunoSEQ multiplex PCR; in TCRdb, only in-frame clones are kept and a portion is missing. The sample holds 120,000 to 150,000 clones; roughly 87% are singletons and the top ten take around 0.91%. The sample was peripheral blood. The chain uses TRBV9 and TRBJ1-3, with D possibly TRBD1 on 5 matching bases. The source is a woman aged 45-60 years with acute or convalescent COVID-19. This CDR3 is CASSVGAGQGNTIYF. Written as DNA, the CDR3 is TGTGCCAGCAGCGTCGGAGCAGGGCAGGGAAACACCATATATTTT.